This T cell receptor (beta chain) was recorded in a study of CD8 T cells in Susac syndrome. On the study more broadly: Patients with Susac syndrome were therapy-naive, on corticosteroids, or on intravenous immunoglobulin alone at blood draw. Study-level findings and limits: Clonal CD8+ expansion in Susac was highest in TEMRA cells and active patients.

Note on this clonotype: Its antigen remains unidentified.

Patients with Susac syndrome met diagnostic criteria that were recently defined for definite or probable disease. Germline V gene sequence: CDR1 DFQATT, CDR2 SNEGSKA (reference sequence). The CDR3 is made up of 14 amino acids. Trimming stripped 0 bases from V and 3 bases from J, with 11 bases between. Reverse transcription of roughly 0.5 to 1 ug RNA was carried out with random hexamers. Amplification of TCR beta CDR3 spanned 54 Vbeta and 13 Jbeta via immunoSEQ multiplex PCR. In TCRdb, the immunoSEQ multiplex PCR reads were re-called with MiXCR into one record per CDR3 protein. The sample lists more than 65,000 distinct CDR3 sequences, 85% to 95% occurring once.

V is TRBV20-1 and J is TRBJ1-2; the D is unclear. The sequencing input was CD8+ T cells from PBMCs. This TCR came from a human donor with Susac syndrome. CDR3 DNA: TGCAGTGCTAGAGATAACGCCTGGGACTATGGCTACACCTTC. Encoded protein: CSARDNAWDYGYTF.